This T cell receptor beta chain was found in a study of blood T cell repertoires in COVID-19. As handled by the study authors: Reference gene primer amplification yielded estimated nucleated cell counts. Using immunoSEQ multiplex PCR, the repertoire was profiled, and TCRdb retains in-frame clones only, with some absent. V, J and clone size derive from that table, while D and trimming were established from the DNA sequence. The sample contains 250,000 to 350,000 clones, about 88% of which appear only once. Germline assignment: CDR1 MNHEY and CDR2 SVGAGI. The CDR3 runs 14 residues. The V end was cut by 6 bases, the J end by 6 bases, with 14 bases between.

The genes are TRBV6-5 and TRBJ2-2; D might be TRBD1 (6 bases). Material for sequencing was peripheral blood. The clonotype originates from a human donor with COVID-19, enrolled during active disease. The donor label of this sample is uncertain. CDR3 region: CASRGNRASGELFF. CDR3 in DNA: TGTGCCAGCAGAGGAAACAGGGCCTCCGGGGAGCTGTTTTTT.